Sequencing of this T cell receptor beta chain was carried out in a study of blood T cell repertoires in COVID-19. Study in general: COVID-19 samples, acute and convalescent, were from the United States, Italy and Spain. PBMCs, B-cell-depleted T cells, or T cells provided the cDNA or gDNA that made up the material.

In the original workflow: The authors estimated nucleated cell counts from reference gene primer amplification. Sequencing was performed with immunoSEQ multiplex PCR; in TCRdb, only in-frame clones are kept and a portion is missing. From that table come the V and J calls and clone size; the DNA was used to work out D and trimming. The sample holds 150,000 to 200,000 clones, around 85% seen once. V lost 2 bases to trimming and J lost 5 bases; unmatched junction nucleotides: 4. CDR1 is MNHNS and CDR2 is SASEGT in the germline V gene. This CDR3 spans 15 amino acids. V usage is TRBV6-1 and J usage is TRBJ2-1, with TRBD2 matching over 9 bases. This TCR was recovered from a man aged 45-65 years who had recovered from COVID-19. The sequenced sample was peripheral blood. The CDR3, as DNA: TGTGCCAGCAGTGAACCGGGACTAGCCCACAATGAGCAGTTCTTC. The encoded protein is CASSEPGLAHNEQFF.